The clone carrying this T cell receptor (beta chain) was counted once. This specimen belongs to a study of blood T cell repertoires in COVID-19. Looking at the study overall: From T cells, B-cell-depleted T cells, or PBMCs came the material, which was cDNA or gDNA.

This CDR3 has 15 amino acids. Germline V CDR1 and CDR2: MNHEY, SVGAGI. J gave up 3 bases and V 2 bases, and 4 bases lay outside the gene matches. Under the authors' procedure: Amplification with reference gene primers provided the estimates of nucleated cell counts. Measured with immunoSEQ multiplex PCR; TCRdb has only the in-frame clones, and not every one. That table supplies the V and J calls and clone size; D and trimming were determined from the DNA. The sample carries over 250,000 clones, about nine tenths recorded once. This sequence originates from a man aged 50-60 years with acute or convalescent COVID-19. The chain couples TRBV6-5 to TRBJ2-7; 10 positions match TRBD1. Sequenced material: peripheral blood. Written as DNA, the CDR3 is TGTGCCAGCAGTTACGCGACAGGGGGCTTCTACGAGCAGTACTTC. Its translation: CASSYATGGFYEQYF.